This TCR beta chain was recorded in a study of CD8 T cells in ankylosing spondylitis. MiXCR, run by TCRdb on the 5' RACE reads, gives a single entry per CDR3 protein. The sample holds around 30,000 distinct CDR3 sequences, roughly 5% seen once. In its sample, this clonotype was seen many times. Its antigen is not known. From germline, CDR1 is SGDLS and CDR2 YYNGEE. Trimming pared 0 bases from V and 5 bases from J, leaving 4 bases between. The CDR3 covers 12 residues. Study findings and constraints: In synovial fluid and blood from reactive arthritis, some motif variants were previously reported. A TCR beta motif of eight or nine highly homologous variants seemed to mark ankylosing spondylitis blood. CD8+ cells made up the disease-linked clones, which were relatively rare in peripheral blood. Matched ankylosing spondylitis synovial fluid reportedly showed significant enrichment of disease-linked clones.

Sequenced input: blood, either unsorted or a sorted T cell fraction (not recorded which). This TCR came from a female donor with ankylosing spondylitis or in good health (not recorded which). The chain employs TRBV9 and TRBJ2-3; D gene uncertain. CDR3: CASSVALDTQYF. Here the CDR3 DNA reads TGTGCCAGCAGCGTAGCTCTAGATACGCAGTATTTT.